This T cell receptor (beta chain) was profiled in a study of T cells in Graves' hyperthyroidism and ophthalmopathy. Turning to this clonotype: Its antigen is undetermined.

Regarding the study as a whole: Peripheral blood also featured most of the thyroid clonotypes expanded above 0.001.

Losses at the gene ends were 6 bases for V and 7 bases for J; bases not matched to a gene: 18. Per the germline V gene, CDR1 is MDHEN and CDR2 is SYDVKM. The CDR3 loop spans 17 amino acids. It was uncontrolled infection, other autoimmune disease, pregnancy or lactation that excluded patients. Regions amplified from RNA transcripts were the TCR beta CDR3 regions. The primer set for the first-round RT-PCR of the TCR CDR3 was HTBI. MiXCR was run by TCRdb on the multiplex PCR reads, yielding one entry per CDR3 protein. The table includes 450,000 to 550,000 distinct CDR3 sequences, roughly 25% detected once.

The V and J genes are TRBV28 and TRBJ2-5; TRBD1 matches 9 bases. Input material: blood. This TCR derives from a woman aged 25-40 years with Graves' ophthalmopathy. The CDR3 region has the DNA TGTGCCAGCAGCTATCTCGCGGGACAGGGCTCCAGGGCGACCCAGTACTTC. Its protein product is CASSYLAGQGSRATQYF.